The 21 T cell receptor beta chains in this list originate from one sample, sequenced in a study of blood T cell repertoires in COVID-19. Some clones are missing from TCRdb's copy, which holds only in-frame ones; the method was immunoSEQ multiplex PCR. The repertoire holds 150,000 to 200,000 clones, with over 75% as singletons. Material for sequencing was PBMCs or T cells enriched from blood (not recorded which). The receptors were sampled from a man in his forties or fifties who had recovered from COVID-19.

The CDR3 region has the DNA TGTGCCACCAGTGACCAACTAGAGCGGAATGAGCAGTTCTTC. It yields the protein CATSDQLERNEQFF. The chain recombines TRBV24-1 with TRBJ2-1; TRBD2 might be the D (5 bases). With 4 bases removed from V and 7 bases from J, the gap between germline ends came to 13 bases. The CDR3 has 14 amino acids. CDR1 is KGHDR, CDR2 SFDVKD, per germline.

The chain combines TRBV28 with TRBJ2-3; D gene ambiguous. V was shortened by 10 bases and J by 9 bases, with 11 bases between the two germline ends. CDR3 length equals 10 residues. Germline V CDR1 and CDR2: MDHEN, SYDVKM. The CDR3 region is CATLSKTQYF. In DNA, the CDR3 is TGTGCCACCCTTAGCAAGACGCAGTATTTT.

This clone was seen a handful of times. The chain employs TRBV7-9 and TRBJ2-1; D possibly corresponds to TRBD2 (6 bases). The germline CDR1 and CDR2 sequences are SEHNR and FQNEAQ (reference sequence). V was pared by 5 bases and J by 6 bases, with 23 bases between. This CDR3 comprises 17 residues. The CDR3 is CASSPAGLFGGTNEQFF. CDR3 DNA: TGTGCCAGCAGCCCAGCAGGACTATTTGGCGGGACCAATGAGCAGTTCTTC.

The J gene is TRBJ2-5, the V gene TRBV5-3, with 10 bases that match TRBD2. TRBV5-3 is an open reading frame whose function is uncertain. CDR3 length: 15 amino acids. V trimming: 9 bases; J trimming: 3 bases; junction bases outside the gene matches: 11. CDR3 residues: CAKPESGGAKETQYF. Written as DNA, the CDR3 is TGTGCCAAACCCGAGAGCGGGGGGGCGAAAGAGACCCAGTACTTC.

The V gene is TRBV5-1, the J gene TRBJ1-1; 10 nucleotides align to TRBD1. Germline CDR1 reads SGHRS; CDR2 reads YFSETQ. Trimming cost V 3 bases and J 5 bases; bases outside gene matches: 7. The CDR3 has 15 residues. CDR3 bases: TGCGCCAGCAGCTCGAACGGACAGGGGGGGACTGAAGCTTTCTTT. It yields the protein CASSSNGQGGTEAFF.

The rearrangement joins TRBV18 to TRBJ2-2; 7 bases align to TRBD1. The CDR3 totals 13 residues. Germline CDR1 is KGHSH and CDR2 is LQKENI. V shed 2 bases and J 8 bases; nucleotides not matched to a gene: 2. CDR3 in DNA: TGTGCCAGCTCACCATTGGGACAGGGGGAGCTGTTTTTT. This codes for CASSPLGQGELFF.

This chain joins TRBV9 and TRBJ2-3; the D gene is possibly TRBD2 (5 bases). V lost 0 bases and J 1 base, leaving 18 bases between the germline ends. Germline assignment: CDR1 SGDLS and CDR2 YYNGEE. This CDR3 is 18 amino acids long. CDR3 bases: TGTGCCAGCAGCGTAGATCACCGGACCTCCGGGGGCACAGATACGCAGTATTTT. This sequence encodes CASSVDHRTSGGTDTQYF.

V gene TRBV19 combines with J gene TRBJ2-1, with 8 nucleotides matching TRBD2. Trimming removed 3 bases from V and 4 bases from J; junction bases left unmatched: 20. CDR1 LNHDA and CDR2 SQIVND come from the germline V gene (reference sequence). The CDR3 runs to 20 residues. CDR3 region: CASSIRGGTRGRRRYNEQFF. The DNA of the CDR3 is TGTGCCAGTAGTATCAGGGGCGGGACTAGAGGGAGGCGACGGTACAATGAGCAGTTCTTC. Combining the CDR3 with reference TRBV19 and TRBJ2-1 gives the whole variable domain DGGITQSPKYLFRKEGQNVTLSCEQNLNHDAMYWYRQDPGQGLRLIYYSQIVNDFQKGDIAEGYSVSREKKESFPLTVTSAQKNPTAFYLCASSIRGGTRGRRRYNEQFFGPGTRLTVL.

The gene calls are TRBV19 and TRBJ2-7; maybe TRBD1 (5 bases). Germline lookup yields CDR1 LNHDA and CDR2 SQIVND (reference sequence). Trimming stripped 6 bases from V and 5 bases from J, with 20 bases between. The CDR3 runs 15 residues. Written as DNA, the CDR3 is TGTGCCAGTAGCTCGGACAAGACCTTTACTGACGAGCAGTACTTC. Protein: CASSSDKTFTDEQYF.

This chain uses TRBV19 with TRBJ2-1; perhaps TRBD1 as D (6 bases). Trimming removed 10 bases from V and 4 bases from J, with 14 bases in between. Germline loops: CDR1 LNHDA, CDR2 SQIVND (reference sequence). The CDR3 has 13 amino acids. CDR3 sequence (DNA): TGTGCCACCACAACCGACAGGTACAATGAGCAGTTCTTC. As protein: CATTTDRYNEQFF.

The chain joins TRBV18 to TRBJ1-5; 7 positions match TRBD1. J was trimmed by 7 bases and V by 2 bases; bases with no gene match: 5. The CDR3 consists of 14 residues. CDR1 is KGHSH, CDR2 LQKENI, per germline. Here the CDR3 reads CASSPTGTEQPQHF. DNA of the CDR3: TGTGCCAGCTCACCAACCGGGACAGAGCAGCCCCAGCATTTT.

The chain is built from TRBV4-1 and TRBJ2-1; 11 nucleotides agree with TRBD2. The CDR3 is 18 amino acids. After removal of 1 base from V and 8 bases from J, the junction contained 13 bases not matched to a gene. Germline V CDR1 and CDR2: MGHRA, YSYEKL. Written as DNA, the CDR3 is TGCGCCAGCAGCCAAGCCGTGAGACTAGCGGGGCTGCTAGATGAGCAGTTCTTC. This sequence encodes CASSQAVRLAGLLDEQFF.

This clone appeared a few times. The chain couples TRBV2 to TRBJ2-1, with a tentative D call TRBD2 (5 bases). Trimming removed 8 bases at V and 8 bases at J, with 13 bases between. The germline CDR1 and CDR2 sequences are SNHLY and FYNNEI. The CDR3 consists of 12 residues. The CDR3 region is CASFLAGDEQFF. CDR3 nucleotides: TGTGCCAGCTTTCTAGCCGGCGATGAGCAGTTCTTC. The full variable domain, in which reference TRBV2 and TRBJ2-1 provide the parts outside the CDR3, is EPEVTQTPSHQVTQMGQEVILRCVPISNHLYFYWYRQILGQKVEFLVSFYNNEISEKSEIFDDQFSVERPDGSNFTLKIRSTKLEDSAMYFCASFLAGDEQFFGPGTRLTVL.

The chain combines TRBV2 with TRBJ2-1; possible D gene TRBD2, 7 bases. The germline gives CDR1 SNHLY, CDR2 FYNNEI. The CDR3 consists of 17 residues. V lost 3 bases, J lost 7 bases, and 22 bases lay in between. The DNA of the CDR3 is TGTGCCAGCAGTGAGTCGGATCCAGGAGGGGGAGGGAATGAGCAGTTCTTC. Protein product: CASSESDPGGGGNEQFF.

The chain is built from TRBV1 and TRBJ1-5; TRBD1, the table's D call, lacks a check against the DNA. TRBV1 is annotated as a pseudogene. The CDR3 is made up of 17 amino acids. This chain's CDR3 is CTSSQETGLASNQPQHF. CDR3 nucleotide sequence: TGCACCAGCAGCCAAGAAACAGGGCTGGCTAGCAATCAGCCCCAGCATTTT.

J is TRBJ1-6 and V is TRBV3-1 (or the pseudogene TRBV3-2), with TRBD1 as a possible D gene (5 bases). The V gene lost 1 base and the J gene lost 7 bases, with 17 bases spanning the gap. The CDR3 has 17 amino acids. Per germline, CDR1 LGHDT and CDR2 YNNKEL (reference sequence). The CDR3: CASSQGSGHPSNSPLHF. The CDR3 coding sequence is TGTGCCAGCAGCCAAGGGTCAGGACACCCTTCCAATTCACCCCTCCACTTT.

This clone was recorded only once. The CDR3 loop reads CASSLAGQGRRGVPGELFF. For the CDR3, the DNA is TGTGCCAGCAGTTTGGCGGGACAGGGGCGTCGAGGAGTACCCGGGGAGCTGTTTTTT. The chain uses TRBV28 and TRBJ2-2, with 10 positions matching TRBD1. CDR3 length: 19 amino acids. The germline gives CDR1 MDHEN, CDR2 SYDVKM. The V and J ends lost 3 bases and 6 bases, in that order; junction bases with no gene match: 16.

The genes are TRBV19 and TRBJ1-5; 10 nucleotides line up with TRBD1. The CDR3 has 17 amino acids. V dropped 5 bases and J dropped 0; count of bases not matched to a gene: 7. CDR1 and CDR2 (germline): LNHDA, SQIVND (reference sequence). In DNA form, the CDR3 reads TGTGCCAGTAGTTTAAGCGGGACAGGGGTTAGCAATCAGCCCCAGCATTTT. Translation: CASSLSGTGVSNQPQHF.

This clone was counted once. V is TRBV28 and J is TRBJ1-1; D is uncertain. The CDR3 extends over 13 amino acids. Germline CDR1 is MDHEN and CDR2 is SYDVKM. V was shortened by 2 bases and J by 6 bases, with 10 bases between the two germline ends. The CDR3 is CASSLERISEAFF. The DNA for the CDR3 is TGTGCCAGCAGTTTAGAGAGGATTTCTGAAGCTTTCTTT.

The chain uses TRBV6-5 and TRBJ1-5; D might be TRBD1 (5 bases). The CDR3 loop spans 15 amino acids. Trimming shortened V by 4 bases and J by 2 bases, and 12 bases separated the two germline ends. Germline V gene lookup returns CDR1 MNHEY and CDR2 SVGAGI. CDR3 sequence (DNA): TGTGCCAGCAGTTCCCAGGGTCGAGGCAATCAGCCCCAGCATTTT. Translated: CASSSQGRGNQPQHF.

The chain combines TRBV19 with TRBJ1-1; 8 bases line up with TRBD1. Germline-derived CDR1 and CDR2 are LNHDA and SQIVND (reference sequence). Trimming removed 4 bases from V and 6 bases from J; junction bases left unmatched: 4. This CDR3 region has 13 residues. CDR3 DNA: TGTGCCAGTAGTAGGGACAGGTCTGCTGAAGCTTTCTTT. Protein sequence: CASSRDRSAEAFF.